Following are 9 T cell receptor beta chains from one sample sequenced in a study of blood T cell repertoires in COVID-19 (dated by TCRdb to 2018 to 2020). Libraries came from the immunoSEQ multiplex PCR assay. The immuneACCESS repertoire file appears here via TCRdb, limited to in-frame rearrangements. These files lack a portion of the clones; in checked studies, under half of the deficit traces to unresolved V genes, and the cause of the others is not known. The sample data list about 40,000 clones, and about nine tenths of these were observed just once. The ten largest make up approximately 14% of the sample. Sequenced: peripheral blood. Receptors were obtained from a woman aged 25 to 39 in a cohort sampled during active COVID-19.

The chain uses TRBV4-2 and TRBJ2-7; 8 nucleotides align to TRBD1. The germline V gene encodes CDR1 LGHNA and CDR2 YNFKEQ. V was pared by 4 bases and J by 3 bases, with 2 bases of the junction left unmatched. CDR3 size: 13 residues. CDR3 DNA: TGTGCCAGCAGCCGGGACAGGCTCTACGAGCAGTACTTC. Residues: CASSRDRLYEQYF.

The chain couples TRBV18 to TRBJ1-3; 7 positions agree with TRBD1. V lost 6 bases, J lost 4 bases, and 6 bases stayed unmatched. Germline V lookup: CDR1 KGHSH, CDR2 LQKENI. There are 14 residues in the CDR3. The CDR3 bases are TGTGCCAGCTCTCAACAGGGGTCCGGAAACACCATATATTTT. Translated, it gives CASSQQGSGNTIYF.

The V call is TRBV30, the J call TRBJ1-6, with 7 bases aligning to TRBD1. The germline CDR1 and CDR2 sequences are GTSNPN and SVGIG (reference sequence). V lost 2 bases to trimming and J lost 6 bases; unmatched junction nucleotides: 7. The CDR3 has 15 amino acids. The CDR3 DNA reads as TGTGCCTGGAGTCCCCGACAGGGCGGTAATTCACCCCTCCACTTT. Translated, it gives CAWSPRQGGNSPLHF.

The chain joins TRBV7-3 to TRBJ2-2, with 8 bases matching TRBD2. V lost 3 bases to trimming and J lost 4 bases; unmatched junction nucleotides: 10. This CDR3 comprises 17 residues. Per germline, CDR1 SGHTA and CDR2 FQGTGA. The CDR3 reads CASSFSGREGATGELFF. The CDR3 DNA is TGTGCCAGCAGCTTCTCAGGTCGGGAGGGCGCCACCGGGGAGCTGTTTTTT.

The chain combines TRBV4-2 with TRBJ2-7; tentatively, D is TRBD2 (6 bases). Trimming stripped 1 base from V and 2 bases from J, with 15 bases between. From germline, CDR1 is LGHNA and CDR2 YNFKEQ. This CDR3 comprises 16 residues. The chain's CDR3 is CASSQGVGTPTYEQYF. Here the CDR3 DNA reads TGTGCCAGCAGCCAAGGTGTGGGGACTCCTACCTACGAGCAGTACTTC.

The V and J genes are TRBV7-2 and TRBJ1-5; D is uncertain. V was trimmed by 3 bases and J by 5 bases, leaving 20 bases between them. CDR1 and CDR2 (germline): SGHTA, FQGNSA. The CDR3 is made up of 17 amino acids. As DNA, the CDR3 is TGTGCCAGCAGCTTTAGCCCCGGAGCAGTCCCCCATCAGCCCCAGCATTTT. Translation: CASSFSPGAVPHQPQHF. Drawing the rest from reference TRBV7-2 and TRBJ1-5, the complete variable domain is GAGVSQSPSNKVTEKGKDVELRCDPISGHTALYWYRQSLGQGLEFLIYFQGNSAPDKSGLPSDRFSAERTGGSVSTLTIQRTQQEDSAVYLCASSFSPGAVPHQPQHFGDGTRLSIL.

This chain links TRBV6-6 with TRBJ2-3; 10 nucleotides agree with TRBD2. With V trimmed by 2 bases and J by 4 bases, 3 bases remained unmatched. Germline CDR1 reads MNHNY; CDR2 reads SVGAGI (reference sequence). This CDR3 comprises 15 residues. In DNA form, the CDR3 reads TGTGCCAGCAGTTACAAGCGGGAGGGGTCAGATACGCAGTATTTT. Translating gives CASSYKREGSDTQYF.

This chain joins TRBV21-1 and TRBJ2-7; no check of the table's D call, TRBD2, against the DNA was made. TRBV21-1 represents a pseudogene. The CDR3 runs to 16 residues. DNA of the CDR3: TGTGCCAGCAGCAAAGAGTCAGAAAGCGCCTCCTACGAGCAGTACTTC. Translated, it gives CASSKESESASYEQYF.

The chain employs TRBV5-4 and TRBJ2-5, with TRBD2 matching over 15 bases. V lost 3 bases and J lost 5; bases outside the gene matches: 8. Germline lookup yields CDR1 SGHNT and CDR2 YYREEE (reference sequence). This CDR3 has 17 amino acids. In nucleotides, the CDR3 is TGTGCCAGCAGCTCAGGGACTAGCGGGAGGAATTTGGAGACCCAGTACTTC. Translating gives CASSSGTSGRNLETQYF.